Shown below are 27 T cell receptor beta chains from a single sample sequenced in a study of T cells after yellow fever vaccination. TCRdb independently ran MiXCR on the 5' RACE reads; one entry per CDR3 protein. The sample records 400,000 to 650,000 distinct CDR3 sequences, 21% being singletons. Sample: PBMCs, taken approximately 22 days after the first yellow fever vaccination. These receptors all stem from a young man who received the YFV17D yellow fever vaccine.

In this sample, this clonotype turned up a few times. In nucleotides, the CDR3 is TGTGCCAGCAGTGAATACAGTTCCTACGAGCAGTACGTC. Translated: CASSEYSSYEQYV. V gene TRBV6-1 combines with J gene TRBJ2-7; D ambiguous. From germline, CDR1 is MNHNS and CDR2 SASEGT. V lost 2 bases, J lost 1 base, and 6 bases lay in between. This CDR3 is built from 13 residues.

This clonotype was observed many times. The V and J genes are TRBV11-1 and TRBJ1-5, with D tentatively TRBD1 (5 bases). The CDR3 contains 17 residues. Deletions cut 2 bases from V and 2 bases from J, with 16 bases between. Germline V lookup: CDR1 SGHAT, CDR2 FQDESV (reference sequence). In DNA, the CDR3 is TGTGCCAGCAGCTTATACAATTATGGGGGGGGCAATCAGCCCCAGCATTTT. It is translated as CASSLYNYGGGNQPQHF.

This clonotype was counted between two and nine times. This sequence joins TRBV3-1 and TRBJ1-2, with 12 bases that match TRBD1. The CDR3 sequence is 17 residues long. Germline trimming cut 0 bases from V and 2 bases from J; bases unmatched to any gene: 4. Looked up from germline, CDR1 is LGHDT and CDR2 is YNNKEL (reference sequence). In DNA, the CDR3 is TGTGCCAGCAGCCAAGATTTGGGGACAGGGGGCAACTATGGCTACACCTTC. Encoded protein: CASSQDLGTGGNYGYTF.

The chain recombines TRBV5-6 with TRBJ2-1, with D tentatively TRBD1 (7 bases). This CDR3 spans 16 amino acids. Germline V gives CDR1 SGHDT, CDR2 YYEEEE. Trimming stripped 2 bases from V and 2 bases from J, with 14 bases between. CDR3 in amino acids: CASSFRSRGAYNEQFF. The CDR3 coding sequence is TGTGCCAGCAGCTTTAGGAGCAGGGGGGCCTACAATGAGCAGTTCTTC.

The chain carries TRBV7-9 and TRBJ2-7; 10 bases fit TRBD1. From germline, CDR1 is SEHNR and CDR2 FQNEAQ (reference sequence). The ends lost 5 bases at V and 2 bases at J; junction bases unmatched: 3. The CDR3 totals 14 residues. CDR3 coding DNA: TGTGCCAGCAGCCAGGGACAGGGGACCTACGAGCAGTACGTC. It encodes CASSQGQGTYEQYV.

The V and J genes are TRBV6-5 and TRBJ1-2, with D unclear. Germline V gene data show CDR1 as MNHEY and CDR2 as SVGAGI. Trimming stripped 2 bases from V and 2 bases from J, with 9 bases between. This CDR3 contains 14 residues. This chain's CDR3 is CASSYDGGNYGYTF. The CDR3 bases are TGTGCCAGCAGTTACGACGGTGGGAACTATGGCTACACCTTC.

V and J are TRBV7-2 and TRBJ2-5; 7 bases fit TRBD1. V lost 4 bases to trimming and J lost 3 bases; unmatched junction nucleotides: 5. Germline V gene data show CDR1 as SGHTA and CDR2 as FQGNSA. The CDR3 is made up of 14 amino acids. CDR3 bases: TGTGCCAGCAGCTCAGGACAGGCTGAAGAGACCCAGTACTTC. The encoded protein is CASSSGQAEETQYF.

This sequence joins TRBV19 and TRBJ1-5; D unclear. Trimming took 3 bases from V and 3 from J, leaving 6 bases between them. The CDR3 has 13 amino acids. Germline CDR1 LNHDA, CDR2 SQIVND (reference sequence). The DNA for the CDR3 is TGTGCCAGTAGTATCCAATCCAATCAGCCCCAGCATTTT. It is translated as CASSIQSNQPQHF.

This clonotype has only a few counts. The chain recombines TRBV10-3 with TRBJ2-3; possibly TRBD1 or TRBD2 for D (6 bases each). The germline V and J ends were trimmed by 2 bases and 5 bases, with 11 bases remaining between them. The CDR3 length is 14 residues. Germline V lookup: CDR1 ENHRY, CDR2 SYGVKD. The CDR3 protein is CAISEEGGRDTQYF. The CDR3 DNA sequence: TGTGCCATCAGTGAGGAGGGGGGTCGAGATACGCAGTATTTT.

The chain combines TRBV13 with TRBJ1-1; D not certain. Trimming pared 3 bases from V and 6 bases from J, leaving 11 bases between. The CDR3 has 13 residues. Germline CDR1 and CDR2: PRHDT and FYEKMQ (reference sequence). The CDR3 DNA is TGTGCCAGCAGCTTTCTGGGCGGCGCTGAAGCTTTCTTT. Protein product: CASSFLGGAEAFF.

The sample holds many counts of this clonotype. The chain carries TRBV6-5 and TRBJ2-3, with 15 bases lining up with TRBD2. CDR3 length equals 17 residues. V lost 6 bases and J lost 1; bases outside the gene matches: 5. Germline assignment: CDR1 MNHEY and CDR2 SVGAGI. CDR3 nucleotides: TGTGCCAGCAGCCGCGGGACTAGCGGGGGGCGCACAGATACGCAGTATTTT. This translates into CASSRGTSGGRTDTQYF.

In this sample, this clonotype turned up a few times. CDR3 sequence reads: CASSGGPAAPQETQYF. The DNA for the CDR3 is TGCGCCAGCAGCGGGGGTCCGGCGGCGCCGCAAGAGACCCAGTACTTC. The gene calls are TRBV5-1 and TRBJ2-5; D could derive from TRBD1 or TRBD2 (5 bases each). From germline, CDR1 is SGHRS and CDR2 YFSETQ. The CDR3 length is 16 residues. Trimming shortened V by 4 bases and J by 2 bases, and 18 bases separated the two germline ends.

The gene calls are TRBV6-1 and TRBJ1-1; possible D gene TRBD1, 5 bases. CDR1 and CDR2 (germline): MNHNS, SASEGT. The germline V and J ends were trimmed by 5 bases and 0 bases, with 13 bases remaining between them. The CDR3 contains 15 residues. The CDR3 here is CASSMMGGLNTEAFF. CDR3 nucleotides: TGTGCCAGCAGTATGATGGGGGGTCTGAACACTGAAGCTTTCTTT.

The sample holds a few counts of this clonotype. One base away lies a much larger clone, so this may be a sequencing read error. The chain combines TRBV7-9 with TRBJ1-1; D gene unclear. The CDR3 sequence is 11 residues long. Germline values: CDR1 SEHNR, CDR2 FQNEAQ (reference sequence). V lost 3 bases to trimming and J lost 7 bases, with 6 bases between them. CDR3 residues: CASSFASEAFF. The CDR3 DNA reads TGTGCCAGCAGCTTTGCCAGTGAAGCTTTCTTT.

There are a few counts of this clonotype. The chain links TRBV10-3 to TRBJ2-5, with D perhaps TRBD2 (5 bases). The CDR3 is 12 amino acids. V was trimmed by 4 bases and J by 4 bases, leaving 7 bases between them. The germline CDR1 and CDR2 sequences are ENHRY and SYGVKD. Here the CDR3 DNA reads TGTGCCATCAGTGCGGGGAGAGAGACCCAGTACTTC. Encoded protein: CAISAGRETQYF.

The chain couples TRBV6-5 to TRBJ2-1; the D is unclear. The V gene's germline CDR1 is MNHEY and CDR2 SVGAGI. The CDR3 has 12 amino acids. V lost 0 bases, J lost 10 bases, and 7 bases lay in between. Here the CDR3 DNA reads TGTGCCAGCAGTTACTCCGCTAGGGAGCAGTTCTTC. The encoded protein is CASSYSAREQFF.

This chain joins TRBV10-3 and TRBJ2-2; D unclear. CDR1 and CDR2 from the germline V gene are ENHRY and SYGVKD. Trimming cost V 11 bases and J 1 base, with 5 bases left between them. The length of the CDR3 is 11 residues. This chain's CDR3 is CAVGNTGELFF. DNA of the CDR3: TGTGCCGTCGGGAACACCGGGGAGCTGTTTTTT.

The DNA of the CDR3 is TGTGCCAGCAGATCGGGACTAGGAGGTCCGTTCTTC. Its translation is CASRSGLGGPFF. The V and J genes are TRBV6-6 and TRBJ2-1, with 8 bases identical to TRBD2. The CDR3 contains 12 residues. Germline V gene data show CDR1 as MNHNY and CDR2 as SVGAGI (reference sequence). With 6 bases clipped from V and 15 bases from J, the junction kept 10 bases outside the gene matches.

This clonotype came up a few times. J is TRBJ2-7 and V is TRBV30; a possible D gene is TRBD2 (5 bases). The V gene's germline CDR1 is GTSNPN and CDR2 SVGIG (reference sequence). Trimming shortened V by 3 bases and J by 2 bases, and 11 bases separated the two germline ends. The CDR3 spans 13 residues. Here the CDR3 DNA reads TGTGCCTGGAGCGGAACCGGGACCTACGAGCAGTACTTC. Its protein product is CAWSGTGTYEQYF.

There are many counts of this clonotype. The rearrangement joins TRBV20-1 to TRBJ2-3, with TRBD1 matching over 8 bases. The CDR3 is 15 residues long. V lost 1 base, J lost 5 bases, and 8 bases stayed unmatched. Germline CDR1 is DFQATT and CDR2 is SNEGSKA (reference sequence). The CDR3 here is CSARGGATGEDTQYF. The CDR3 DNA follows: TGCAGTGCTAGAGGGGGGGCGACAGGGGAAGATACGCAGTATTTT.

The rearrangement links TRBV7-3 to TRBJ2-1; maybe TRBD1 (6 bases). With 2 bases removed from V and 2 bases from J, the gap between germline ends came to 19 bases. The CDR3 is 18 amino acids. Per the germline V gene, CDR1 is SGHTA and CDR2 is FQGTGA. CDR3 loop: CASSLRPPGQGTYNEQFF. CDR3 nucleotide sequence: TGTGCCAGCAGCTTACGGCCCCCAGGTCAGGGGACCTACAATGAGCAGTTCTTC. The full variable domain, in which reference TRBV7-3 and TRBJ2-1 provide the parts outside the CDR3, is GAGVSQTPSNKVTEKGKYVELRCDPISGHTALYWYRQSLGQGPEFLIYFQGTGAADDSGLPNDRFFAVRPEGSVSTLKIQRTERGDSAVYLCASSLRPPGQGTYNEQFFGPGTRLTVL.

V gene TRBV4-2 combines with J gene TRBJ2-5; 10 bases map to TRBD2. The length of the CDR3 is 15 residues. Germline loops: CDR1 LGHNA, CDR2 YNFKEQ. Trimming at V came to 0 bases and at J to 5 bases, leaving 3 bases not matched to a gene. The CDR3, as DNA: TGTGCCAGCAGCCAAGAAACTAGCGGGGAGGAGACCCAGTACTTC. It translates to CASSQETSGEETQYF.

The chain carries TRBV23-1 and TRBJ1-4; possibly TRBD1 for D (6 bases). TRBV23-1 is an ORF, with its function uncertain. There are 16 residues in the CDR3. Trimming removed 2 bases from V and 0 bases from J, with 10 bases in between. The CDR3 here is CASSQRDTSTNEKLFF. CDR3 sequence (DNA): TGCGCCAGCAGTCAACGGGACACTTCAACTAATGAAAAACTGTTTTTT.

In this sample, this clonotype turned up many times. This rearrangement joins TRBV20-1 to TRBJ2-3, with TRBD2 matching 7 bases. In germline, CDR1 is DFQATT, CDR2 SNEGSKA (reference sequence). The junction had 10 bases not matched to a gene; V was cut back by 6 bases and J by 1 base. The CDR3 loop spans 15 amino acids. Here the CDR3 DNA reads TGCAGTGCCCGAGGGAGGGGAGGGGGCACAGATACGCAGTATTTT. It codes for CSARGRGGGTDTQYF.

The chain combines TRBV18 with TRBJ1-2, with TRBD1 as a possible D gene (5 bases). The V end lost 2 bases, the J end lost 8 bases, and 21 bases lay between the germline ends. Per germline, CDR1 KGHSH and CDR2 LQKENI. The CDR3 runs to 16 residues. For the CDR3, the DNA is TGTGCCAGCTCACCAACTTCAGGGCTCGGCAACTTAGGCTACACCTTC. It specifies CASSPTSGLGNLGYTF.

The chain joins TRBV10-3 to TRBJ1-6, with 10 bases fitting TRBD1. The V gene's germline CDR1 is ENHRY and CDR2 SYGVKD. V shed 8 bases and J 7 bases; nucleotides not matched to a gene: 5. The CDR3 runs to 14 residues. CDR3 nucleotides: TGTGCCATCGGGGGGACAGGGGAGAATTCACCCCTCCACTTT. This sequence encodes CAIGGTGENSPLHF.

This clonotype was counted between two and nine times. The rearrangement joins TRBV30 to TRBJ2-7, with TRBD1 as a possible D gene (5 bases). Trimming pared 2 bases from V and 0 bases from J, leaving 8 bases between. There are 13 residues in the CDR3. Germline V gene lookup returns CDR1 GTSNPN and CDR2 SVGIG (reference sequence). CDR3: CAWSTGFSYEQYF. As DNA, the CDR3 is TGTGCCTGGAGTACAGGTTTCTCCTACGAGCAGTACTTC.